The next 2 T cell receptor beta chains were all read from a single sample in a study of blood T cell repertoires in COVID-19. Measured with immunoSEQ multiplex PCR; TCRdb has only the in-frame clones, and not every one. The table lists approximately 93,000 clones, approximately 88% of them singletons. The sequencing input was peripheral blood. The receptors stem from a man aged 55 to 70 with acute or convalescent COVID-19.

V gene TRBV19 combines with J gene TRBJ1-5; 10 bases align to TRBD1. CDR1 is LNHDA, CDR2 SQIVND, per germline (reference sequence). The CDR3 consists of 14 residues. The V segment lost 7 bases and the J segment 6 bases; nucleotides outside the gene matches: 6. CDR3 DNA: TGTGCCAGTAACCCGGGACAGGGGTTTCAGCCCCAGCATTTT. As protein: CASNPGQGFQPQHF.

The chain recombines TRBV5-6 with TRBJ1-2, with 9 positions matching TRBD1. Germline lookup yields CDR1 SGHDT and CDR2 YYEEEE. J gave up 6 bases and V 7 bases, and 10 bases lay outside the gene matches. The CDR3 length is 14 residues. The CDR3, as DNA: TGTGCCAGCGTCCTCACAGGGGGCTTGGATGGCTACACCTTC. Encoded protein: CASVLTGGLDGYTF.